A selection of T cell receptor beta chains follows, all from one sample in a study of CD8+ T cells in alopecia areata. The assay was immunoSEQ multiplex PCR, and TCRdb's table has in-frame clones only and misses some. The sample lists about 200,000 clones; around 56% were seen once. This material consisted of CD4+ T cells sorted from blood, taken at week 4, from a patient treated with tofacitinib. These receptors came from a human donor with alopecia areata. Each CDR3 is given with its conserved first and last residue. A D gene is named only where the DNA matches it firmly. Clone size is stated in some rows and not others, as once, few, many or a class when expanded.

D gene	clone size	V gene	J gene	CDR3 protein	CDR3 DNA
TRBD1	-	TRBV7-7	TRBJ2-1	CASSLDRENNEQFF	TGTGCTAGCAGCTTGGACAGGGAAAACAATGAGCAGTTCTTC
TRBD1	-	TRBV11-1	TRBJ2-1	CASSDDRGGYNEQFF	TGTGCCAGCAGCGACGACAGGGGAGGTTACAATGAGCAGTTCTTC
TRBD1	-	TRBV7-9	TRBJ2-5	CASSPGTGKETQYF	TGTGCCAGCAGCCCGGGGACAGGGAAAGAGACCCAGTACTTC
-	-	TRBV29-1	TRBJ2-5	CSVEKGEETQYF	TGCAGCGTTGAGAAGGGGGAGGAGACCCAGTACTTC
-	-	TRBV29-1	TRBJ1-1	CSGGRQLVTEAFF	TGCAGCGGAGGGAGACAGCTAGTCACTGAAGCTTTCTTT
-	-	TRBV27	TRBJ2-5	CASSPQRISGAPQETQYF	TGTGCCAGCAGTCCCCAACGCATATCAGGGGCACCCCAAGAGACCCAGTACTTC
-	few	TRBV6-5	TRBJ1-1	CASRRPEEWNTEAFF	TGTGCCAGCAGACGCCCGGAGGAGTGGAACACTGAAGCTTTCTTT
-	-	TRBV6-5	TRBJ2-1	CASKPPYQGYNEQFF	TGTGCCAGCAAGCCCCCCTATCAGGGCTACAATGAGCAGTTCTTC
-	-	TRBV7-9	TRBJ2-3	CASGPRTDTQYF	TGTGCCAGCGGTCCCCGCACAGATACGCAGTATTTT
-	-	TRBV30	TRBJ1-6	CAWRSSYNSPLHF	TGTGCCTGGAGAAGCTCCTATAATTCACCCCTCCACTTT
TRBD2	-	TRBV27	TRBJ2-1	CASSYRGLAGYNEQFF	TGTGCCAGCAGCTACCGGGGACTAGCGGGGTACAATGAGCAGTTCTTC
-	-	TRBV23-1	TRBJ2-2	CASSQCLGNTGELFF	TGCGCCAGCAGTCAATGTCTGGGAAACACCGGGGAGCTGTTTTTT
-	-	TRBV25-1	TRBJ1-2	CASSEFQGWGYTF	TGTGCCAGCAGTGAATTCCAGGGTTGGGGCTACACCTTC
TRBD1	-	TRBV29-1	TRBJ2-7	CSVGQGRYEQYF	TGCAGCGTGGGACAGGGACGCTACGAGCAGTACTTC
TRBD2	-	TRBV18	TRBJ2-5	CASSPDSGRIQETQYF	TGTGCCAGCTCACCCGATAGCGGGAGGATACAAGAGACCCAGTACTTC
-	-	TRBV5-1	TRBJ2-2	CASSTAPLTGNTGELFF	TGCGCCAGCAGCACTGCCCCTCTAACAGGGAACACCGGGGAGCTGTTTTTT
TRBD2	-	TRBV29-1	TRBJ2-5	CSCGGARQETQYF	TGCAGCTGCGGGGGGGCCCGGCAAGAGACCCAGTACTTC
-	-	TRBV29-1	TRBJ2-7	CSVEGRGTYEQYF	TGCAGCGTTGAAGGGCGGGGCACCTACGAGCAGTACTTC
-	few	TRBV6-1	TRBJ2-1	CASSEFGQTSNEQFF	TGTGCCAGCAGTGAATTTGGTCAAACCTCCAATGAGCAGTTCTTC
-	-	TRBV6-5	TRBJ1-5	CASSYSDGQPQHF	TGTGCCAGCAGTTACTCGGATGGTCAACCCCAGCATTTT
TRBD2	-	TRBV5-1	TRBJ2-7	CASSLARTRGLANDEQYF	TGCGCCAGCAGCTTGGCGAGGACTCGCGGACTAGCTAACGACGAGCAGTACTTC
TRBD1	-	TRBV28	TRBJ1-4	CASSAGQEFATNEKLFF	TGTGCCAGCAGTGCGGGACAGGAGTTTGCAACTAATGAAAAACTGTTTTTT
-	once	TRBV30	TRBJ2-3	CAWSVGAGTTDTQYF	TGTGCCTGGAGTGTAGGGGCGGGGACCACAGATACGCAGTATTTT
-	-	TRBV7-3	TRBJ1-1	CASSPGRANTEAFF	TGTGCCAGCAGCCCGGGACGGGCGAACACTGAAGCTTTCTTT
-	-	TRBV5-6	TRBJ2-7	CASSLDGGRSASYEQYF	TGTGCCAGCAGCTTGGATGGGGGCCGCTCAGCCTCCTACGAGCAGTACTTC
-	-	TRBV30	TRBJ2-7	CAWSGAYEQYF	TGTGCCTGGAGTGGGGCCTACGAGCAGTACTTC
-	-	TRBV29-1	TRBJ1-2	CSVVISSSGYTF	TGCAGCGTTGTAATCTCCTCATCTGGCTACACCTTC
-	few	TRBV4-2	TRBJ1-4	CASSLSGGTNEKLFF	TGTGCCAGCAGCCTGTCGGGAGGGACTAATGAAAAACTGTTTTTT
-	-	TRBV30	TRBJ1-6	CACSRARSSYNSPLHF	TGTGCCTGCTCCAGGGCGCGAAGCTCCTATAATTCACCCCTCCACTTT
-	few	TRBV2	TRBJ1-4	CASSVEGSEKLFF	TGTGCCAGCAGTGTGGAAGGTTCTGAAAAACTGTTTTTT
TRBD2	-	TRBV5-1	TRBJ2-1	CASSPLGLAGAVEHNEQFF	TGCGCCAGCAGCCCCTTGGGACTAGCGGGGGCAGTCGAGCACAATGAGCAGTTCTTC
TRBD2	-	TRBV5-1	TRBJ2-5	CASSSGTSRETQYF	TGCGCCAGCAGCTCGGGGACTAGCCGGGAGACCCAGTACTTC
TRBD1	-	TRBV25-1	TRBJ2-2	CASSEGQGAIGELFF	TGTGCCAGCAGTGAGGGACAGGGGGCCATCGGGGAGCTGTTTTTT